The text below deals with one T cell receptor (beta chain). What it binds is unknown. The sample comes from a study of T cell responses to AZD1222 COVID-19 vaccine. Study results and caveats: Most donors were white British and more were female, and clonal diversity was possibly underestimated. Repertoires in all cases were sampled only once the peak T cell response had passed.

From germline, CDR1 is SEHNR and CDR2 FQNEAQ (reference sequence). The CDR3 is made up of 12 amino acids. V dropped 3 bases and J dropped 8 bases, with 10 bases sitting between them. Generated by immunoSEQ multiplex PCR, the TCRdb table keeps only in-frame clones and is missing some. The sample shows roughly 90,000 clones, around 89% of them seen only once. The gene calls are TRBV7-9 and TRBJ1-2; D not certain. This sequence originates from an adult who received the AZD1222 COVID-19 vaccine. The material sequenced was peripheral blood, taken 28 days after the second AZD1222 dose. The CDR3 reads CASSFGQLGYTF. In nucleotides, the CDR3 is TGTGCCAGCAGCTTCGGCCAACTAGGCTACACCTTC.